A selection of T cell receptor beta chains follows, all from one sample in a study of blood T cells in healthy people across ages. MiXCR, applied by TCRdb to the 5' RACE reads, yields one record per CDR3 protein. The data contain around 1,800,000 distinct CDR3 sequences, 39% of them singletons. Sequenced material: blood. These receptors were taken from a human donor in good health. The CDR3 runs from the conserved cysteine through the conserved F or W. A D gene is named only where the DNA matches it firmly. The size of a clone is reported for some rows only, either as once, few or many, or as a class for expanded clones.

TRBJ1-1 | TRBV20-1 | TRBD1 | - | CSARVTGGLDTEAFF | TGCAGTGCTAGAGTAACAGGGGGCTTGGACACTGAAGCTTTCTTT
TRBJ1-1 | TRBV12-3/TRBV12-4 | - | - | CASSFLRRDEAFF | TGTGCCAGCAGTTTTCTCCGCCGGGACGAAGCTTTCTTT
TRBJ2-2 | TRBV7-2 | TRBD1 | - | CASSLFSQGAGGELFF | TGTGCCAGCAGCTTATTTTCTCAGGGGGCTGGCGGGGAGCTGTTTTTT
TRBJ2-3 | TRBV6-2/TRBV6-3 | - | - | CASSYLSRRDSTDTQYF | TGTGCCAGCAGTTACTTAAGTCGGCGGGACTCCACAGATACGCAGTATTTT
TRBJ1-6 | TRBV7-7 | - | few | CASSLGPFNSPLHF | TGTGCCAGCAGCTTAGGGCCCTTTAATTCACCCCTCCACTTT
TRBJ1-4 | TRBV7-6 | - | - | CASTEGRNNEKLFF | TGTGCCAGCACCGAGGGACGGAATAATGAAAAACTGTTTTTT
TRBJ2-2 | TRBV9 | TRBD1 | - | CASSVAGTGWSGELFF | TGTGCCAGCAGCGTAGCTGGGACAGGGTGGAGCGGGGAGCTGTTTTTT
TRBJ2-3 | TRBV12-3/TRBV12-4 | - | few | CASSTWAASTDTQYF | TGTGCCAGCAGTACGTGGGCCGCTAGCACAGATACGCAGTATTTT
TRBJ2-7 | TRBV11-2 | TRBD2 | few | CASSLGLGGTDLYEQYF | TGTGCCAGCAGCTTAGGTTTGGGAGGGACGGACTTATACGAGCAGTACTTC
TRBJ2-1 | TRBV5-1 | TRBD1 | - | CVSSLGGQDIYNEQFF | TGCGTCAGCAGCTTGGGGGGACAGGATATTTACAATGAGCAGTTCTTC
TRBJ2-1 | TRBV12-3/TRBV12-4 | - | few | CASSSAGARGNEQFF | TGTGCCAGCAGTTCAGCGGGGGCCAGGGGGAATGAGCAGTTCTTC
TRBJ2-7 | TRBV7-8 | - | few | CASSLGVIGERDYEQYF | TGTGCCAGCAGCTTAGGGGTTATCGGCGAACGGGACTACGAGCAGTACTTC
TRBJ2-7 | TRBV7-2 | TRBD1 | - | CASSYSGTVAYEQYF | TGTGCCAGCAGCTATTCCGGGACAGTAGCCTACGAGCAGTACTTC
TRBJ1-2 | TRBV7-2 | - | few | CASSLASREDGYTF | TGTGCCAGCAGCTTAGCGTCCAGGGAGGATGGCTACACCTTC
TRBJ1-4 | TRBV30 | TRBD1 | - | CAWSGTGRPEKLFF | TGTGCCTGGAGCGGGACAGGCCGACCTGAAAAACTGTTTTTT
TRBJ2-7 | TRBV12-3/TRBV12-4 | TRBD1 | - | CASSLGDRFDAPRDEQYF | TGTGCCAGCAGTTTAGGGGACAGGTTCGATGCCCCACGCGACGAGCAGTACTTC
TRBJ1-2 | TRBV6-1 | - | once | CASSPFNLENYGYTF | TGTGCCAGCAGTCCCTTTAACCTCGAAAATTATGGCTACACCTTC
TRBJ2-7 | TRBV5-5 | - | - | CASSLEPHEQYF | TGTGCCAGCAGCTTGGAGCCCCACGAGCAGTACTTC
TRBJ2-7 | TRBV5-1 | - | - | CASSFVFRAGANYEQYF | TGCGCCAGCAGCTTTGTTTTCCGGGCGGGGGCCAACTACGAGCAGTACTTC
TRBJ1-5 | TRBV6-2/TRBV6-3 | - | - | CASSYRDLPQHF | TGTGCCAGCAGTTACCGGGACCTGCCCCAGCATTTT
TRBJ2-1 | TRBV4-2 | - | few | CASSRGGENEQFF | TGTGCCAGCAGCCGGGGCGGGGAAAATGAGCAGTTCTTC
TRBJ2-7 | TRBV28 | - | few | CASSWRGVGYEQYF | TGTGCCAGCAGCTGGAGGGGGGTTGGCTACGAGCAGTACTTC
TRBJ2-5 | TRBV9 | - | - | CASSVGWGFEETQYF | TGTGCCAGCAGCGTAGGGTGGGGTTTCGAAGAGACCCAGTACTTC
TRBJ1-2 | TRBV7-2 | - | - | CLGFGHDGYTF | TGCCTAGGGTTTGGTCACGATGGCTACACCTTC
TRBJ2-7 | TRBV20-1 | - | - | CSTRVAGANEQYF | TGCAGTACTAGAGTTGCGGGGGCCAACGAGCAGTACTTC
TRBJ2-3 | TRBV5-1 | TRBD2 | - | CASSLWEGGTDTQYF | TGCGCCAGCAGCTTGTGGGAGGGTGGCACAGATACGCAGTATTTT
TRBJ2-7 | TRBV7-2 | TRBD2 | - | CASSSRPGLAGGLDEQYF | TGTGCCAGCAGCTCCCGTCCGGGACTAGCGGGGGGGCTCGACGAGCAGTACTTC
TRBJ1-3 | TRBV2 | - | - | CASSEETASLDTTYF | TGTGCCAGCAGTGAAGAGACAGCCTCGTTGGACACCACATATTTT
TRBJ2-7 | TRBV6-5 | - | few | CASSQFWGLYEQYF | TGTGCCAGCAGTCAATTCTGGGGGCTCTACGAGCAGTACTTC
TRBJ1-2 | TRBV20-1 | - | - | CSATGLLGGYTF | TGCAGTGCTACGGGACTATTGGGGGGCTACACCTTC
TRBJ1-2 | TRBV12-3/TRBV12-4 | - | - | CASSSAGAYYGYTF | TGTGCCAGCAGCTCCGCTGGGGCGTACTATGGCTACACCTTC
TRBJ1-2 | TRBV19 | - | few | CASSISSDGVYGYTF | TGTGCCAGTAGTATCTCCTCCGATGGCGTCTATGGCTACACCTTC
TRBJ2-3 | TRBV4-3 | TRBD2 | - | CASSQSGGDTQYF | TGCGCCAGCAGCCAATCCGGGGGGGATACGCAGTATTTT
TRBJ2-7 | TRBV29-1 | TRBD1 | many | CSVALQGYEQYF | TGCAGCGTCGCTCTACAGGGGTACGAGCAGTACTTC
TRBJ2-6 | TRBV6-4 | - | - | CASSRGRVDSGANVLTF | TGTGCCAGCAGTCGGGGCAGGGTGGACTCTGGGGCCAACGTCCTGACTTTC
TRBJ2-1 | TRBV12-3/TRBV12-4 | TRBD1 | - | CASTHGQGRYNEQFF | TGTGCCAGCACCCACGGACAGGGGAGATACAATGAGCAGTTCTTC
TRBJ1-2 | TRBV6-5 | - | - | CASSYKDRLLYGHTF | TGTGCCAGCAGTTATAAGGACCGTTTACTCTATGGCCACACCTTC
TRBJ1-2 | TRBV7-2 | - | many | CASSFLRNYGYTF | TGTGCCAGCAGCTTTCTCAGGAACTATGGCTACACCTTC
TRBJ2-1 | TRBV19 | - | many | CASSPQYNEQFF | TGTGCCAGTAGTCCCCAATACAATGAGCAGTTCTTC
TRBJ2-4 | TRBV10-2 | - | once | CASKTRDSNIQYF | TGCGCCAGCAAAACCCGGGACTCAAACATTCAGTACTTC
TRBJ1-1 | TRBV3-1 | TRBD1 | few | CASATGGDSAEAFF | TGTGCCAGCGCGACAGGGGGCGATTCAGCTGAAGCTTTCTTT
TRBJ2-5 | TRBV15 | - | - | CATSSPRQETQYF | TGTGCCACCAGCAGCCCCCGGCAAGAGACCCAGTACTTC
TRBJ1-1 | TRBV7-9 | - | - | CASSLDRTGNTEAFF | TGTGCCAGCAGCTTAGACAGAACAGGGAATACTGAAGCTTTCTTT
TRBJ1-2 | TRBV7-8 | - | - | CASSTGTAVRPYGYTF | TGTGCCAGCAGCACCGGGACGGCAGTCCGACCCTATGGCTACACCTTC
TRBJ2-3 | TRBV20-1 | - | - | CGARELGADTQYF | TGCGGTGCTAGAGAGCTAGGCGCGGATACGCAGTATTTT
TRBJ2-7 | TRBV4-2 | - | few | CASSQGIAETYEQYF | TGTGCCAGCAGCCAAGGGATAGCGGAGACCTACGAGCAGTACTTC
TRBJ2-6 | TRBV5-1 | TRBD1 | - | CASSLGGQGGMRANVLTF | TGCGCCAGCAGCTTGGGTGGACAGGGCGGAATGAGGGCCAACGTCCTGACTTTC
TRBJ2-1 | TRBV7-9 | - | - | CASSLAGAGQNEQFF | TGTGCCAGCAGCTTAGCAGGGGCGGGCCAGAATGAGCAGTTCTTC
TRBJ2-6 | TRBV29-1 | - | - | CSVDTGSGANVRTF | TGCAGCGTGGATACAGGGTCTGGGGCCAACGTCCGGACTTTC
TRBJ1-1 | TRBV27 | TRBD1 | once | CASSLRGGQVNTEAFF | TGTGCCAGCAGTTTAAGGGGGGGACAGGTGAACACTGAAGCTTTCTTT
TRBJ1-1 | TRBV7-9 | TRBD1 | - | CASSSNRGPGTEAFF | TGTGCCAGCAGCTCAAACAGGGGCCCGGGCACTGAAGCTTTCTTT
TRBJ1-6 | TRBV5-5 | - | few | CASSWTAVPGNSPLHF | TGTGCCAGCAGCTGGACGGCTGTCCCTGGAAATTCACCCCTCCACTTT
TRBJ2-3 | TRBV11-2 | TRBD2 | few | CASSAEGQGGSDTQYF | TGTGCCAGCAGCGCAGAGGGGCAGGGAGGGTCAGATACGCAGTATTTT
TRBJ1-1 | TRBV11-2 | TRBD1 | - | CASTNFGRTGRTEAFF | TGTGCCAGCACCAATTTTGGGAGGACAGGGCGGACTGAAGCTTTCTTT